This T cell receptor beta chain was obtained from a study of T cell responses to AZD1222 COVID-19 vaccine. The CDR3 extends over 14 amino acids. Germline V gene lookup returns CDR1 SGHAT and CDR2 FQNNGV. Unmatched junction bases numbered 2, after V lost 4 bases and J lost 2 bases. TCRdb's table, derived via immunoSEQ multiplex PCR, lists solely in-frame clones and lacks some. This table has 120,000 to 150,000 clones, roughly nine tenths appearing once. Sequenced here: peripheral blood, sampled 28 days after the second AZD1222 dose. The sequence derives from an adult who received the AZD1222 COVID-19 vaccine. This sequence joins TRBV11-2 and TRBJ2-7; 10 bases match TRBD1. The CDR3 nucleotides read TGTGCCAGCAGCTCGGACAGGGGGACCTACGAGCAGTACTTC. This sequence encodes CASSSDRGTYEQYF.